This record covers a single T cell receptor (beta chain). This entry is derived from a study of blood T cell repertoires in COVID-19. The trim removed 2 bases at V and 2 bases at J, leaving 6 bases unmatched. The CDR3 length is 15 residues. Germline assignment: CDR1 SGHTA and CDR2 FQGNSA. Per the original methods: Using reference gene primer amplification, nucleated cell counts were estimated. Assay used: immunoSEQ multiplex PCR; TCRdb lists only in-frame clones, some missing. Clone size and the V and J calls come from that table; the DNA yielded D and trimming. The sample has around 28,000 clones, under 85% seen once; the top ten hold about two fifths.

What was sequenced was peripheral blood. The receptor comes from a man between 65 and 79 years old with acute or convalescent COVID-19. The V and J genes are TRBV7-2 and TRBJ2-7; 7 nucleotides line up with TRBD2. CDR3 coding DNA: TGTGCCAGCAGCTTATATCCGCGGGAGCCCTACGAGCAGTACTTC. Amino acid sequence: CASSLYPREPYEQYF.